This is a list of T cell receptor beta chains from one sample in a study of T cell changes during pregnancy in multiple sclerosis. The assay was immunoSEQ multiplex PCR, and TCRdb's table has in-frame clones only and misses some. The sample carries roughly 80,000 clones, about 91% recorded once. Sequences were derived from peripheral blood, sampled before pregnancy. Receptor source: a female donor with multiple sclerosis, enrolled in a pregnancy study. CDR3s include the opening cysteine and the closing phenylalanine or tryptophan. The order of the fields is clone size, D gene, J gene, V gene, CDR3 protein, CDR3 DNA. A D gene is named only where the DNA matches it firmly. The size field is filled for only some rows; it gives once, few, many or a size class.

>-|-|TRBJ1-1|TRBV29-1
CSIGAEMNTEAFF
TGCAGCATCGGTGCGGAGATGAACACTGAAGCTTTCTTT
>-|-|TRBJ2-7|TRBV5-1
CASSSPPGYEQYF
TGCGCCAGCAGCTCGCCTCCGGGCTACGAGCAGTACTTC
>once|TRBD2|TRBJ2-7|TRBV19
CASSIGTSYGEQYF
TGTGCCAGTAGTATAGGGACTAGCTACGGTGAGCAGTACTTC
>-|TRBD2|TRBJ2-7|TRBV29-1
CSVRGGLAGEYEQYF
TGCAGCGTTCGCGGAGGACTAGCGGGAGAGTACGAGCAGTACTTC
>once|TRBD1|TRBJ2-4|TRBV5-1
CASSKTGDHIQYF
TGCGCCAGCAGCAAAACAGGGGATCACATTCAGTACTTC
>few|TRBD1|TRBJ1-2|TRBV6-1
CASIDLGQIYGYTF
TGTGCCAGCATCGATTTGGGACAGATCTATGGCTACACCTTC
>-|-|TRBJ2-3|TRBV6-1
CASSFRVGTDTQYF
TGTGCCAGCAGTTTCAGGGTTGGCACAGATACGCAGTATTTT
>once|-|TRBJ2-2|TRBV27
CASSLSTGAAGELFF
TGTGCCAGCAGTTTATCTACTGGGGCTGCCGGGGAGCTGTTTTTT
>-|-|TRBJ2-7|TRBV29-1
CSVELVGQNYEQYF
TGCAGCGTTGAATTGGTAGGACAGAACTACGAGCAGTACTTC
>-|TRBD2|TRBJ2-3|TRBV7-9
CASSTLAASSTDTQYF
TGTGCCAGCAGCACCCTAGCGGCTTCTAGCACAGATACGCAGTATTTT
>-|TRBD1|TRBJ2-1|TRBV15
CATSIQGTGVNNEQFF
TGTGCCACCAGCATACAGGGGACAGGAGTAAACAATGAGCAGTTCTTC
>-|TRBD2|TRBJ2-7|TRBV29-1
CSAGGGPYEQYF
TGCAGCGCCGGGGGGGGACCATACGAGCAGTACTTC
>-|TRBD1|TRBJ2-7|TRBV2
CASSVGTGVYEQYF
TGTGCCAGCAGTGTGGGGACAGGGGTATACGAGCAGTACTTC
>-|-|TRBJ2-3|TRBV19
CASSILGQGRTDTQYF
TGTGCCAGTAGTATTTTAGGCCAGGGTCGGACAGATACGCAGTATTTT
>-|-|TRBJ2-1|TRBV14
CASSLLKFLSDNEQFF
TGTGCCAGCAGCCTCCTAAAATTCCTTTCGGACAATGAGCAGTTCTTC
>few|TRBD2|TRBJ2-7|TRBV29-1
CSVSGAGVPYEQYF
TGCAGCGTCAGTGGTGCGGGAGTCCCCTACGAGCAGTACTTC
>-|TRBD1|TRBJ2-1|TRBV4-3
CASSPRTGDNEQFF
TGCGCCAGCAGCCCACGGACAGGGGACAATGAGCAGTTCTTC
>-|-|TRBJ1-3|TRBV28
CASRGVAGNTIYF
TGTGCCAGCAGAGGGGTGGCTGGAAACACCATATATTTT
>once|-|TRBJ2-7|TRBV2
CATRGGKHEQYF
TGTGCCACCCGGGGCGGGAAGCACGAGCAGTACTTC
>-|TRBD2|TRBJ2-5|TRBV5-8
CASSLKLAGWGETQYF
TGTGCCAGCAGCTTGAAACTAGCGGGATGGGGAGAGACCCAGTACTTC
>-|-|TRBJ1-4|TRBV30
CASSGITGEKLFF
TGTGCATCCAGCGGGATTACAGGGGAAAAACTGTTTTTT
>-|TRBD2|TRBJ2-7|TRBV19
CASSTTSGSYEQYF
TGTGCCAGTAGCACGACTAGCGGGAGTTACGAGCAGTACTTC
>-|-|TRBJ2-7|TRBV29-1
CSVLRQIEPWEQYF
TGCAGCGTCCTCCGACAAATAGAGCCTTGGGAGCAGTACTTC
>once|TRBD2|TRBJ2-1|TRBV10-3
CAISEPLAGGIEQFF
TGTGCCATCAGTGAGCCCCTAGCGGGAGGTATTGAGCAGTTCTTC
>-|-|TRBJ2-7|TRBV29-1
CSVEVGTSTYEQYF
TGCAGCGTTGAAGTGGGGACATCTACCTACGAGCAGTACTTC
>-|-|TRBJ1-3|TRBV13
CASSLTGFGGNTIYF
TGTGCCAGCAGCTTAACGGGGTTCGGTGGAAACACCATATATTTT
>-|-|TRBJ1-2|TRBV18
CASSPGGNYGYTF
TGTGCCAGCTCACCGGGGGGGAACTATGGCTACACCTTC
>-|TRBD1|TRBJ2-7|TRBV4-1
CASRPGTGGIYEQYF
TGCGCCAGCAGACCCGGGACAGGGGGTATCTACGAGCAGTACTTC
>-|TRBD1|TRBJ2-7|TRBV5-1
CASSIKDRSYEQYF
TGCGCCAGCAGCATAAAGGACAGGTCCTACGAGCAGTACTTC
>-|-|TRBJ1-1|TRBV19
CASSIQNTEAFF
TGTGCCAGTAGTATACAAAACACTGAAGCTTTCTTT
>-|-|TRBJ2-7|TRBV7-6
CASSRDSAIDEQYF
TGTGCCAGCAGCAGAGACTCCGCGATCGACGAGCAGTACTTC
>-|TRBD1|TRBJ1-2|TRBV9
CASSVGTGGDYGYTF
TGTGCCAGCAGCGTCGGTACAGGGGGCGACTATGGCTACACCTTC
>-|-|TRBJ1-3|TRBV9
CASSPLDWSGNTIYF
TGTGCCAGCAGCCCCCTAGACTGGTCTGGAAACACCATATATTTT
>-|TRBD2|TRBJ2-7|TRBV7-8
CASSRPSGSPNEQYF
TGTGCCAGCAGCCGGCCTAGCGGGAGCCCCAACGAGCAGTACTTC
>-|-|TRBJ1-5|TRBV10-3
CAISEETANNQPQHF
TGTGCCATCAGTGAGGAGACAGCCAACAATCAGCCCCAGCATTTT
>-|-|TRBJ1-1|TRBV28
CATGGNTEAFF
TGTGCCACGGGGGGGAACACTGAAGCTTTCTTT
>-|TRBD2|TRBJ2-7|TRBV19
CASSTLAGFSYEQYF
TGTGCCAGTAGTACCCTAGCGGGCTTCTCCTACGAGCAGTACTTC
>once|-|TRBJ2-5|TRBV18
CASSERRMANQETQYF
TGTGCCAGCTCAGAGAGGAGGATGGCGAACCAAGAGACCCAGTACTTC
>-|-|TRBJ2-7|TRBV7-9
CASSPASGQGHYEQYF
TGTGCCAGCAGCCCAGCTTCAGGGCAGGGACACTACGAGCAGTACTTC
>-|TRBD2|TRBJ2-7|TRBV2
CASSGVTSGVVYF
TGTGCCAGCAGTGGGGTGACTAGCGGAGTTGTGTACTTC
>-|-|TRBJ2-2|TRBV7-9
CASSAGPGVSTGELFF
TGTGCCAGCAGCGCAGGTCCGGGAGTTAGCACCGGGGAGCTGTTTTTT
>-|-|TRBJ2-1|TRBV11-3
CASSRGGYNEQFF
TGTGCCAGCAGCCGAGGTGGTTACAATGAGCAGTTCTTC
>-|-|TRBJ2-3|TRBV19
CASNAEGHTDTQYF
TGTGCCAGTAATGCGGAGGGCCACACAGATACGCAGTATTTT
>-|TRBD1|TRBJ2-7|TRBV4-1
CASSQVGTGVNEQYF
TGCGCCAGCAGCCAAGTCGGGACAGGGGTAAACGAGCAGTACTTC
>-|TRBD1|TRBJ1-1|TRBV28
CATYDRDKAFF
TGTGCCACCTATGACAGGGACAAAGCTTTCTTT
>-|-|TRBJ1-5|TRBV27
CASSSTPAGWDSNQPQHF
TGTGCCAGCAGTTCCACCCCGGCAGGGTGGGATAGCAATCAGCCCCAGCATTTT
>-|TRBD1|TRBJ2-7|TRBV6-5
CASSYSPTGASYEQYF
TGTGCCAGCAGTTACTCCCCGACAGGGGCCTCCTACGAGCAGTACTTC
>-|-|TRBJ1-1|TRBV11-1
CASSLEELTEAFF
TGTGCCAGCAGCTTAGAAGAACTCACTGAAGCTTTCTTT
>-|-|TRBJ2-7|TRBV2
CASTKDSTYEQYF
TGTGCCAGCACGAAGGACTCAACCTACGAGCAGTACTTC
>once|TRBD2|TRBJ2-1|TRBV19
CASSIASGSYNEQFF
TGTGCCAGTAGTATCGCTAGCGGAAGTTACAATGAGCAGTTCTTC
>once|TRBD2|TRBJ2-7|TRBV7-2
CASSLGGGLAGVWRYEQYF
TGTGCCAGCAGCTTAGGGGGGGGACTAGCGGGAGTATGGCGCTACGAGCAGTACTTC
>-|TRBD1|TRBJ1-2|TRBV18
CASSPAGTGQPYRYGYTF
TGTGCCAGCTCCCCCGCCGGGACAGGACAACCATATCGGTATGGCTACACCTTC
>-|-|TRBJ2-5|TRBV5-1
CASSLGGTRETQYF
TGCGCCAGCAGCTTGGGCGGGACGAGAGAGACCCAGTACTTC
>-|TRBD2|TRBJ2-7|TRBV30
CAWSVLGGAYEQYF
TGTGCCTGGAGTGTACTCGGGGGGGCTTACGAGCAGTACTTC
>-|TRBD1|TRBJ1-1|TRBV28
CASSGGGQGSTEAFF
TGTGCCAGCAGTGGGGGGGGACAGGGTAGCACTGAAGCTTTCTTT